The 3 T cell receptor beta chains presented below share a single source sample, sequenced in a study of shared clonotypes between healthy human individuals. Sequencing was performed with immunoSEQ multiplex PCR; in TCRdb, only in-frame clones are kept and a portion is missing. This repertoire shows roughly 640,000 clones, approximately 79% found once; its top ten account for 1.5% to 2%. Material: memory CD4+ T cells sorted from blood. The subset denotes: CD45RA-negative fraction. The receptors were gathered from a woman younger than 45 in good health.

The chain combines TRBV18 with TRBJ1-5; possible D gene TRBD1, 6 bases. This CDR3 has 16 residues. Trimming removed 3 bases at V and 2 bases at J, with 14 bases between. Germline V gene data show CDR1 as KGHSH and CDR2 as LQKENI. The CDR3 loop is CASSPGGGRGNQPQHF. The CDR3, as DNA: TGTGCCAGCTCACCGGGCGGGGGCCGGGGCAATCAGCCCCAGCATTTT.

V and J are TRBV14 and TRBJ2-2; 8 bases are a match to TRBD2. Looked up from germline, CDR1 is SGHDN and CDR2 is FVKESK. The junction had 1 base not matched to a gene; V was cut back by 6 bases and J by 4 bases. The CDR3 is made up of 13 amino acids. The CDR3 spells CASRLAVTGELFF. Here the CDR3 DNA reads TGTGCCAGCAGACTAGCGGTCACCGGGGAGCTGTTTTTT.

The gene calls are TRBV28 and TRBJ2-5; a weak D match, TRBD2 (5 bases). The CDR3 length is 13 residues. Germline CDR1 is MDHEN and CDR2 is SYDVKM. Between the trimmed V and J ends, which lost 6 bases and 5 bases, there was a span of 13 bases. CDR3 region: CASSSSRGETQYF. The CDR3 DNA reads TGTGCCAGCAGCTCTAGCCGAGGGGAGACCCAGTACTTC.